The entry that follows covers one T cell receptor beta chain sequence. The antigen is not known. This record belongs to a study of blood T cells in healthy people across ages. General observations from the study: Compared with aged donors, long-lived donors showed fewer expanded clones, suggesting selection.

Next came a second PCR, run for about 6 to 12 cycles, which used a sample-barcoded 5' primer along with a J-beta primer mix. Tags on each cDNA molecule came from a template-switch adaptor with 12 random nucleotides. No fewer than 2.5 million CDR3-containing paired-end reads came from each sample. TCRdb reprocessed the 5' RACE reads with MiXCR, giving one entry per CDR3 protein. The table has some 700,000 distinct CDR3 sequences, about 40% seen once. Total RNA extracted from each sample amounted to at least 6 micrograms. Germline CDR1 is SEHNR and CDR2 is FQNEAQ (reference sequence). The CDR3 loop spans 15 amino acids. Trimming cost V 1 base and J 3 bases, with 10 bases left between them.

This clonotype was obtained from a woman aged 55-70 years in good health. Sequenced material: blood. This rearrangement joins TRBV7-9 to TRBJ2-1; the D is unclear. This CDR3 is CASSLGWLDYNEQFF. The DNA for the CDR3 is TGTGCCAGCAGCTTAGGCTGGCTAGACTACAATGAGCAGTTCTTC.